The source of this T cell receptor (beta chain) is a study of blood T cell repertoires in COVID-19. Study-level information: Sites in the United States, Italy and Spain provided acute and convalescent COVID-19 samples. The cDNA or gDNA used as material had been derived from T cells, B-cell-depleted T cells, or PBMCs.

Generated by immunoSEQ multiplex PCR, the TCRdb table keeps only in-frame clones and is missing some. The table records 85,000 to 130,000 clones, 60% to 80% of them present only once. Input material: peripheral blood. This TCR was sampled from a human donor with acute or convalescent COVID-19. The donor label of this sample is uncertain.

CDR3: CASSLASGTSGAYEQYF. The CDR3 DNA follows: TGTGCCAGCAGCTTAGCCTCCGGGACTAGCGGGGCCTACGAGCAGTACTTC. This chain links TRBV11-2 with TRBJ2-7; the match to TRBD2 covers 13 bases. V lost 1 base, J lost 2 bases, and 5 bases stayed unmatched. CDR1 is SGHAT, CDR2 FQNNGV, per germline. The CDR3 is 17 residues long.